This record looks at one T cell receptor beta chain sequence and its context. Use of 60 Vbeta and 13 Jbeta primers characterized the PCR. TCRdb's table, derived via immunoSEQ multiplex PCR, lists solely in-frame clones and lacks some. Of 150,000 or so clones listed, roughly four fifths are singletons. The sample originates from a study of cytomegalovirus exposure and HLA in healthy donors. The germline V gene has CDR1 LNHDA and CDR2 SQIVND (reference sequence). This CDR3 spans 15 amino acids. Trimming at V came to 7 bases and at J to 5 bases, leaving 12 bases not matched to a gene. What was sequenced was PBMCs. The chain uses TRBV19 and TRBJ1-2; 8 bases are shared with TRBD1. This clonotype was sampled from a woman aged 40 to 50 in good health and CMV-seronegative. The CDR3 loop reads CASTTLGQAGYGYTF. The CDR3 nucleotides read TGTGCCAGTACCACTCTGGGACAGGCGGGATATGGCTACACCTTC.